The 21 T cell receptor beta chains reported below all come from one sample, sequenced in a study of T cells in Graves' hyperthyroidism and ophthalmopathy. Amplification of TCR beta CDR3 regions used RNA as the template. Using the HTBI primer set, a first-round RT-PCR was run on the TCR CDR3. TCRdb re-called the multiplex PCR reads with MiXCR, one entry per CDR3 protein. Counted here are about 400,000 distinct CDR3 sequences, approximately 13% occurring once; the ten biggest clones make up around 9.2%. The material sequenced was blood. These receptors came from a woman younger than 30 with Graves' hyperthyroidism.

This clonotype was recorded many times. CDR3 DNA: TGCAGTGCTCCTCAACTGTGGGGGATCTCGAGCTCGAAAGAGACCCAGTACTTC. Translation: CSAPQLWGISSSKETQYF. This chain uses TRBV20-1 with TRBJ2-5, with D perhaps given as TRBD1 or TRBD2 (5 bases each). The CDR3 is 18 amino acids. The V gene lost 5 bases and the J gene lost 3 bases, with 28 bases spanning the gap. Germline V CDR1 and CDR2: DFQATT, SNEGSKA (reference sequence).

This clonotype has at least ten counts. The V and J genes are TRBV6-1 and TRBJ1-5; 8 bases are shared with TRBD1. V lost 5 bases and J lost 0; bases outside the gene matches: 6. This CDR3 contains 16 residues. Germline CDR1 and CDR2: MNHNS and SASEGT. In nucleotides, the CDR3 is TGTGCCAGCAGTTCCGGGACAGGCCATAGCAATCAGCCCCAGCATTTT. This gives the protein CASSSGTGHSNQPQHF.

The V and J genes are TRBV27 and TRBJ1-1, with unresolved D. CDR3 length: 14 residues. Germline V gives CDR1 MNHEY, CDR2 SMNVEV (reference sequence). V gave up 2 bases and J gave up 3 bases, with 10 bases separating them. CDR3 sequence: CASSLRGQYTEAFF. The CDR3 DNA reads as TGTGCCAGCAGTTTAAGAGGGCAGTACACTGAAGCTTTCTTT.

Ten or more counts support this clonotype. V is TRBV6-2 or TRBV6-3 and J is TRBJ1-6; D call uncertain. The length of the CDR3 is 16 residues. Trimming stripped 5 bases from V and 0 bases from J, with 11 bases between. The germline V gene encodes CDR1 MNHEY and CDR2 SVGEGT. As DNA, the CDR3 is TGTGCCAGCAGTCCACCGACACGCTCCTATAATTCACCCCTCCACTTT. Amino acid sequence: CASSPPTRSYNSPLHF.

This clonotype has ten or more counts. This sequence joins TRBV28 and TRBJ1-5; 9 bases match TRBD1. CDR3 length: 14 amino acids. Germline loops: CDR1 MDHEN, CDR2 SYDVKM. Germline trimming cut 2 bases from V and 7 bases from J; bases unmatched to any gene: 3. CDR3 sequence: CASSLMTGGQPQHF. The CDR3 DNA sequence: TGTGCCAGCAGTTTAATGACAGGGGGACAGCCCCAGCATTTT.

This chain joins TRBV6-2 or TRBV6-3 and TRBJ1-4; D might be TRBD1 (6 bases). This CDR3 contains 13 residues. Germline V gene data show CDR1 as MNHEY and CDR2 as SVGEGT. The ends were cut back, 4 bases at V and 5 bases at J, with 8 bases in the middle. CDR3 sequence: CASSWTENEKLFF. For the CDR3, the DNA is TGTGCCAGCAGTTGGACAGAGAATGAAAAACTGTTTTTT.

This clonotype was counted at least ten times. The chain employs TRBV7-9 and TRBJ1-1, with D perhaps matching TRBD1 (5 bases). From germline, CDR1 is SEHNR and CDR2 FQNEAQ (reference sequence). The CDR3 runs to 12 residues. The V and J ends lost 5 bases and 6 bases respectively, with 10 bases between them. DNA of the CDR3: TGTGCCAGCAGCGGGGCATGGTCTGAAGCTTTCTTT. Translated, it gives CASSGAWSEAFF.

At least ten counts were recorded for this clonotype. The gene calls are TRBV12-3 or TRBV12-4 and TRBJ2-1; D unresolved. Trimming removed 6 bases from V and 3 bases from J, with 12 bases in between. CDR3 length equals 14 residues. The CDR3 DNA sequence: TGTGCCAGCAGCCACAACCGGAACTACAATGAGCAGTTCTTC. Residues: CASSHNRNYNEQFF.

This clonotype was counted many times. The chain couples TRBV5-6 to TRBJ2-1, with TRBD1 matching over 12 bases. Germline V gene data show CDR1 as SGHDT and CDR2 as YYEEEE. The CDR3 length is 18 residues. V gave up 4 bases and J gave up 4 bases; unmatched junction bases: 12. CDR3 bases: TGTGCCAGCAGCCATTCCGGGACAGGGGGCCCTCTTTACAATGAGCAGTTCTTC. This translates into CASSHSGTGGPLYNEQFF.

The chain combines TRBV10-3 with TRBJ1-2; the D is unclear. V lost 6 bases and J 8 bases, leaving 10 bases between the germline ends. The CDR3 is 11 residues long. In germline, CDR1 is ENHRY, CDR2 SYGVKD. The CDR3 here is CAISPGKGYTF. In nucleotides, the CDR3 is TGTGCCATCAGCCCGGGGAAGGGCTACACCTTC.

This clonotype was observed at least ten times. The chain is built from TRBV7-6 and TRBJ2-5, with TRBD1 identical over 10 bases. J lost 4 bases, V lost 5 bases, and 4 bases had no gene match. The CDR3 loop spans 14 amino acids. Germline assignment: CDR1 SGHVS and CDR2 FNYEAQ. The DNA of the CDR3 is TGTGCCAGCAGCACCGGACAGGGGGGAGAGACCCAGTACTTC. This translates into CASSTGQGGETQYF.

Ten or more counts support this clonotype. The chain uses TRBV11-2 and TRBJ2-5; 7 bases match TRBD2. V was clipped by 6 bases and J by 0 bases; unmatched bases: 7. Germline lookup yields CDR1 SGHAT and CDR2 FQNNGV. The CDR3 covers 15 residues. The CDR3 DNA sequence: TGTGCCAGCAGAGCGGGGCTCTCTTACCAAGAGACCCAGTACTTC. Protein sequence: CASRAGLSYQETQYF.

This clonotype was observed a few times. This chain links TRBV20-1 with TRBJ2-1; 11 nucleotides agree with TRBD2. J gave up 0 bases and V 2 bases, and 6 bases lay outside the gene matches. CDR1 is DFQATT and CDR2 is SNEGSKA in the germline V gene (reference sequence). The CDR3 is 17 residues long. The CDR3 region has the DNA TGCAGTGCTAGAAGACTAGCGGGAAGTAGCTCCTACAATGAGCAGTTCTTC. This codes for CSARRLAGSSSYNEQFF.

V and J are TRBV19 and TRBJ2-3; tentatively, D is TRBD1 (6 bases). V lost 2 bases, J lost 3 bases, and 15 bases lay in between. Germline lookup yields CDR1 LNHDA and CDR2 SQIVND (reference sequence). The CDR3 totals 16 residues. DNA of the CDR3: TGTGCCAGTAGTATATTCCAGGGGCCGGGGACAGATACGCAGTATTTT. Its protein is CASSIFQGPGTDTQYF. The variable domain in full, completed from reference TRBV19 and TRBJ2-3, reads DGGITQSPKYLFRKEGQNVTLSCEQNLNHDAMYWYRQDPGQGLRLIYYSQIVNDFQKGDIAEGYSVSREKKESFPLTVTSAQKNPTAFYLCASSIFQGPGTDTQYFGPGTRLTVL.

Many counts were recorded for this clonotype. The chain employs TRBV28 and TRBJ1-1; D not certain. Germline-derived CDR1 and CDR2 are MDHEN and SYDVKM. This CDR3 comprises 13 residues. Trimming stripped 3 bases from V and 6 bases from J, with 11 bases between. The CDR3 DNA is TGTGCCAGCAGTTTCCCCTACAGCCCTGAAGCTTTCTTT. Protein: CASSFPYSPEAFF. The whole variable domain, remainder taken from reference TRBV28 and TRBJ1-1, is DVKVTQSSRYLVKRTGEKVFLECVQDMDHENMFWYRQDPGLGLRLIYFSYDVKMKEKGDIPEGYSVSREKKERFSLILESASTNQTSMYLCASSFPYSPEAFFGQGTRLTVV.

This clonotype was observed many times. The chain links TRBV18 to TRBJ2-7; no clear D gene. The germline gives CDR1 KGHSH, CDR2 LQKENI. CDR3 length: 11 residues. V was cut by 2 bases and J by 5 bases, with 4 bases left in between. The CDR3 region has the DNA TGTGCCAGCTCACCAGGGGACGAGCAGTACTTC. Translated, it gives CASSPGDEQYF.

This clonotype has a handful of counts. This chain connects TRBV6-2 or TRBV6-3 to TRBJ1-5; TRBD1 is a possible D gene (5 bases). Trimming cost V 3 bases and J 0 bases, with 12 bases left between them. Per the germline V gene, CDR1 is MNHEY and CDR2 is SVGEGT. CDR3 length equals 16 residues. Written as DNA, the CDR3 is TGTGCCAGCAGTTATATAGGGGAATATAGCAATCAGCCCCAGCATTTT. This encodes CASSYIGEYSNQPQHF.

Many counts were recorded for this clonotype. The chain joins TRBV6-1 to TRBJ1-5, with 7 bases aligning to TRBD1. This CDR3 has 17 residues. The germline V gene encodes CDR1 MNHNS and CDR2 SASEGT. Losses at the gene ends were 2 bases for V and 0 bases for J; bases not matched to a gene: 7. This CDR3 is CASSEKGGGVSNQPQHF. The CDR3 nucleotides read TGTGCCAGCAGTGAAAAGGGAGGGGGCGTTAGCAATCAGCCCCAGCATTTT.

This clonotype was counted at least ten times. The chain is built from TRBV2 and TRBJ1-1; D unclear. V was cut by 4 bases and J by 3 bases, with 12 bases left in between. The germline CDR1 and CDR2 sequences are SNHLY and FYNNEI. The CDR3 is made up of 14 amino acids. CDR3 loop: CASSVEGQDTEAFF. In DNA, the CDR3 is TGTGCCAGCAGTGTCGAAGGGCAGGACACTGAAGCTTTCTTT.

This chain joins TRBV11-2 and TRBJ1-2; 10 bases agree with TRBD1. Trimming cost V 3 bases and J 1 base; bases outside gene matches: 5. The V gene's germline CDR1 is SGHAT and CDR2 FQNNGV. The CDR3 length is 16 residues. CDR3 in amino acids: CASSLGQGRINYGYTF. As DNA, the CDR3 is TGTGCCAGCAGCTTGGGACAGGGGAGGATTAACTATGGCTACACCTTC.

This clonotype was recorded at least ten times. V usage is TRBV2 and J usage is TRBJ1-5; 9 nucleotides align to TRBD1. This CDR3 has 13 amino acids. The germline V gene encodes CDR1 SNHLY and CDR2 FYNNEI. V shed 9 bases and J 7 bases; nucleotides not matched to a gene: 7. The CDR3 DNA sequence: TGTGCCAGTAAGGACAGGGGAAGGCAGCCCCAGCATTTT. It is translated as CASKDRGRQPQHF. Looking up the rest from reference TRBV2 and TRBJ1-5 gives the full variable domain: EPEVTQTPSHQVTQMGQEVILRCVPISNHLYFYWYRQILGQKVEFLVSFYNNEISEKSEIFDDQFSVERPDGSNFTLKIRSTKLEDSAMYFCASKDRGRQPQHFGDGTRLSIL.